The clone carrying this T cell receptor beta chain was found many times. The antigen is unknown. The germline V gene encodes CDR1 SGHAT and CDR2 FQNNGV. The CDR3 covers 15 residues. Trimming removed 3 bases at V and 2 bases at J, with 12 bases between. This sample was included in a study of early T cells in non-severe SARS-CoV-2 infection. Study overall: With bulk RNA from unsorted whole blood as input, sequencing yielded unpaired chains.

Study conclusions and caveats: Private and CD4 specificities were missed by VDJdb matching, which favored anti-spike CD8 responses.

Tagging with unique molecular identifiers was applied to individual cDNA molecules. TCRdb analysed the 5' RACE reads with MiXCR anew, one entry per CDR3 protein. The sample holds about 20,000 distinct CDR3 sequences; roughly 6.1% are singletons and the top ten take 6.3%. The source is an adult who was a healthcare worker with PCR-confirmed SARS-CoV-2 infection or an uninfected control (not recorded which). The gene calls are TRBV11-2 and TRBJ2-3; D is unresolved. Sample: whole blood. The CDR3 nucleotides are TGTGCCAGCAGCTTTACAAGCCCTCCCACAGATACGCAGTATTTT. Amino acid sequence: CASSFTSPPTDTQYF.